This T cell receptor beta chain appears in the sequencing data of a study of blood T cell repertoires in COVID-19 (dated by TCRdb to about 2020). In terms of the full investigation: The collaborator samples originated in the United States, Italy and Spain and spanned the acute and convalescent phases of COVID-19. The prospective study material was composed of cDNA or gDNA derived from T cells, B-cell-depleted T cells, or PBMCs. Subjects who had been exposed to COVID-19, were actively infected with it, or had recovered from it provided the deeply sampled blood TCRbeta repertoires that made up the dataset. The repertoires were released in a freely available public database meant as a resource for research on the immune response to SARS-CoV-2. Samples came from the ongoing ImmuneRACE study (first 160 participants) plus 1,254 subjects from 6 global collaborators. A de-identified subject ID, COVID-19 status, age in years and sex were almost always included in the sample metadata. Where HLA class I and class II types were available, the types were taken from metadata supplied by the sample provider, not from assay-based typing.

TCRbeta CDR3 regions were amplified from genomic DNA using the immunoSEQ Assay, a bias-controlled multiplex PCR. Concerning the study's data processing: The number of nucleated cells in each sample was estimated from the amplification of reference gene primers within the assay. Sequence reads were collapsed and filtered to measure the absolute abundance of every unique TCRbeta CDR3 rearrangement. For each sample, productive Simpson clonality was calculated as the square root of Simpson's diversity index over productive rearrangements. TCRdb re-hosts the immuneACCESS table, in-frame sequences only. Its copies lack some clones; in the studies checked, an unresolved V gene accounts for under half of them, and the cause for the rest is not known. The V and J calls and clone size are taken from that table; D and trimming were inferred from the DNA. The sample yields under 120,000 clones; approximately 90% were counted once. Approximately 30% of the sample is taken by the ten largest.

The collaborating institutions used their own protocols to collect whole blood in K2EDTA tubes. For TCRbeta analysis, collaborators shipped samples in one of three forms: frozen whole blood, isolated PBMCs, or DNA extracted from either of those sample types. General findings and caveats noted by the study authors: Clinical and demographic metadata were provided uncurated, with the amount varying by source and participant.

On this clone itself: The antigen this receptor binds is unknown. There are no base qualities to consult, and no much larger clone falls within one base.

The CDR3, cysteine through phenylalanine, is 15 amino acids long. Only the CDR3 portion is preserved as DNA: 45 bases, with reading frame beginning at the first base. The trim is 5 bases for V and 7 bases for J, with a gap of 20 bases between the germline ends. The germline V gene supplies CDR1 KGHSH and CDR2 LQKENI. The sequence came from a woman aged 80 or older with acute or convalescent COVID-19. The rearrangement joined TRBV18 to TRBJ1-1; the D gene identity is not certain. Sequences were obtained from peripheral blood. The base sequence is TGTGCCAGCTCATCTACGTTCTGGGCAGCAGATGAAGCTTTCTTT. This codes for CASSSTFWAADEAFF.